These T cell receptor beta chains were read from a single sample in a study of shared clonotypes between healthy human individuals. Produced via immunoSEQ multiplex PCR; TCRdb's table is partial and in-frame only. The data hold about 530,000 clones, with almost 97% observed a single time. The sequencing sample was made of naive CD4+ T cells sorted from blood. These receptors all stem from a woman aged 25 to 39 in good health. The CDR3 runs from the conserved cysteine through the conserved F or W. The order of the fields is V gene, J gene, clone size, D gene, CDR3 length, CDR3 protein, CDR3 DNA. D genes are given only for firm matches. The size entry is marked missing in some rows and otherwise reads once, few, many or a size class.

V: TRBV5-1; J: TRBJ1-5; size: once; D: -; length: 15; CDR3: CASSLGGISNQPQHF; DNA: TGCGCCAGCAGCTTGGGGGGGATTAGCAATCAGCCCCAGCATTTT
V: TRBV5-4; J: TRBJ2-3; size: -; D: -; length: 16; CDR3: CASSLGRLDTTDTQYF; DNA: TGTGCCAGCAGCTTGGGACGGTTGGACACCACAGATACGCAGTATTTT
V: TRBV10-3; J: TRBJ1-1; size: -; D: TRBD1; length: 18; CDR3: CAIQQKGGGGGRDTEAFF; DNA: TGTGCCATCCAACAAAAGGGAGGAGGAGGGGGCAGGGACACTGAAGCTTTCTTT
V: TRBV19; J: TRBJ1-5; size: -; D: -; length: 16; CDR3: CATRSVGLSSNQPQHF; DNA: TGTGCCACTCGATCTGTGGGGCTATCAAGCAATCAGCCCCAGCATTTT
V: TRBV5-1; J: TRBJ2-1; size: -; D: -; length: 14; CDR3: CASSFPGSIDEQFF; DNA: TGCGCCAGCAGCTTTCCCGGGAGTATTGATGAGCAGTTCTTC
V: TRBV6-1; J: TRBJ2-3; size: -; D: -; length: 13; CDR3: CASSEQTTDTQYF; DNA: TGTGCCAGCAGTGAACAGACGACAGATACGCAGTATTTT
V: TRBV4-1; J: TRBJ2-1; size: -; D: -; length: 15; CDR3: CASSQDTADYNEQFF; DNA: TGCGCCAGCAGCCAAGATACAGCTGATTACAATGAGCAGTTCTTC
V: TRBV4-1; J: TRBJ2-7; size: -; D: -; length: 17; CDR3: CASSQRSGRPSSYEQYF; DNA: TGCGCCAGCAGCCAGAGGTCGGGGAGGCCGAGCTCCTACGAGCAGTACTTC
V: TRBV13; J: TRBJ1-1; size: -; D: -; length: 15; CDR3: CASSLMFRGNTEAFF; DNA: TGTGCCAGCAGCTTAATGTTCCGAGGGAACACTGAAGCTTTCTTT
V: TRBV6-5; J: TRBJ2-7; size: -; D: TRBD1; length: 14; CDR3: CASSSGTATYEQYF; DNA: TGTGCCAGCAGTTCCGGGACAGCGACCTACGAGCAGTACTTC
V: TRBV28; J: TRBJ1-5; size: -; D: -; length: 15; CDR3: CASSLSGVGEEPQHF; DNA: TGTGCCAGCAGTTTATCGGGTGTGGGGGAAGAGCCCCAGCATTTT
V: TRBV28; J: TRBJ2-7; size: -; D: -; length: 16; CDR3: CASGLRQGLGLNEQYF; DNA: TGTGCCAGCGGTTTGCGACAGGGACTAGGATTAAACGAGCAGTACTTC
V: TRBV11-2; J: TRBJ2-1; size: -; D: -; length: 17; CDR3: CASSLSRGLQFYNEQFF; DNA: TGTGCCAGCAGCTTATCCCGGGGTCTACAATTTTACAATGAGCAGTTCTTC
V: TRBV7-2; J: TRBJ1-4; size: -; D: -; length: 13; CDR3: CASSFQGFGKLFF; DNA: TGTGCCAGCAGCTTTCAGGGTTTCGGAAAACTGTTTTTT
V: TRBV10-3; J: TRBJ1-1; size: once; D: TRBD1; length: 13; CDR3: CAIRTGLGTEAFF; DNA: TGTGCCATCAGGACAGGGTTGGGCACTGAAGCTTTCTTT
V: TRBV28; J: TRBJ1-1; size: once; D: -; length: 10; CDR3: CASRSAEAFF; DNA: TGTGCCAGCAGGTCGGCTGAAGCTTTCTTT
V: TRBV28; J: TRBJ2-7; size: -; D: TRBD2; length: 13; CDR3: CASSLQRGYEQYF; DNA: TGTGCCAGCAGTTTACAGCGGGGCTACGAGCAGTACTTC
V: TRBV5-1; J: TRBJ2-7; size: -; D: -; length: 14; CDR3: CASSASGAGYEQYF; DNA: TGCGCCAGCAGCGCCTCGGGAGCAGGCTACGAGCAGTACTTC
V: TRBV18; J: TRBJ2-2; size: -; D: TRBD2; length: 16; CDR3: CASSPGLNLNTGELFF; DNA: TGTGCCAGCTCACCGGGACTAAATCTGAACACCGGGGAGCTGTTTTTT
V: TRBV27; J: TRBJ2-7; size: -; D: TRBD2; length: 15; CDR3: CASSPRTSGIYEQYF; DNA: TGTGCCAGCAGTCCGCGGACTAGCGGGATCTACGAGCAGTACTTC
V: TRBV6-5; J: TRBJ2-2; size: -; D: TRBD2; length: 14; CDR3: CASSGRAGTGELFF; DNA: TGTGCCAGCAGCGGGAGGGCGGGCACCGGGGAGCTGTTTTTT